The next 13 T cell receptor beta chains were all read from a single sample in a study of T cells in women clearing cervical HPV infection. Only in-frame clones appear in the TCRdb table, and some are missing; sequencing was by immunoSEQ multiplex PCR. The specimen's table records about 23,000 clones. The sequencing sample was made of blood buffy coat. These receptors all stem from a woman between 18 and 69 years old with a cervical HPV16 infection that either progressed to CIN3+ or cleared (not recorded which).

CDR3 DNA, as far as it was read: TGCAGCGCAACCCCTCGACAGGGTTCAGAGACT. This encodes CSATPRQGSET. The full CDR3 protein is CSATPRQGSETQYF. V gene TRBV29-1 combines with J gene TRBJ2-4, with 7 bases lining up with TRBD1. The read comes to an end 3 residues before the CDR3 does, leaving the germline J gene to fill in the end. The CDR3 is 14 amino acids. Germline-derived CDR1 and CDR2 are SQVTM and ANQGSEA.

CDR3 bases read: TGTGCCAGCAGCTACCCAGGGGCGACG. Amino acid sequence: CASSYPGAT. The entire CDR3 sequence reads CASSYPGATQYF. The chain recombines TRBV7-2 with TRBJ2-3; perhaps TRBD1 as D (6 bases). From the germline J gene comes the end of the CDR3, since the read stops 3 residues before it. The CDR3 sequence is 12 residues long. The germline V gene has CDR1 SGHTA and CDR2 FQGNSA.

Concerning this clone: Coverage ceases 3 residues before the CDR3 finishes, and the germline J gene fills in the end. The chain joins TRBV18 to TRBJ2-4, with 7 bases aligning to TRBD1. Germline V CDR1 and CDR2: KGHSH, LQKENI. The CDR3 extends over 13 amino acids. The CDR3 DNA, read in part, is TGTGCCAGCTCATCCGACAGGGAAGATGGT. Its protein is CASSSDREDG. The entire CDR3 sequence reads CASSSDREDGQYF.

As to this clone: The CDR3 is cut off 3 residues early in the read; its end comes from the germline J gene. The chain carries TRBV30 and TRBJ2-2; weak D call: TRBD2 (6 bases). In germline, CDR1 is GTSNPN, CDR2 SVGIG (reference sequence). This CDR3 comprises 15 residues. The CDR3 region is CAWTKQSGGNEKLFF. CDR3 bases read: TGTGCCTGGACCAAACAGTCCGGGGGTAATGAAAAG. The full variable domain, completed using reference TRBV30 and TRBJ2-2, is SQTIHQWPATLVQPVGSPLSLECTVEGTSNPNLYWYRQAAGRGLQLLFYSVGIGQISSEVPQNLSASRPQDRQFILSSKKLLLSDSGFYLCAWTKQSGGNEKLFFGEGSRLTVL.

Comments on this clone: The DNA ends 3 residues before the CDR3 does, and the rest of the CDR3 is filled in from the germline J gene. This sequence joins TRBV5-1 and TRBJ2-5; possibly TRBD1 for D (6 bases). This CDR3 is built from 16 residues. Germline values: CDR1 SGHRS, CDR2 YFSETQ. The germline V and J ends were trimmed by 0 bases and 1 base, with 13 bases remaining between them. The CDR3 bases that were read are TGCGCCAGCAGCTTGGGGCAGGGGCCGGCCCAAGAGACC. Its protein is CASSLGQGPAQET. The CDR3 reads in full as CASSLGQGPAQETQYF.

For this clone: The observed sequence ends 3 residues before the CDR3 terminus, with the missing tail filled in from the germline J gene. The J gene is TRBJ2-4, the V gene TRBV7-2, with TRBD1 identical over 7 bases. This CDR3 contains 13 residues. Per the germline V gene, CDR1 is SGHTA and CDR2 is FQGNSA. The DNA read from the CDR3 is TGTGCCAGCAGCGGACAGGTTTTATATGGT. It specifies CASSGQVLYG. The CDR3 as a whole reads CASSGQVLYGQYF.

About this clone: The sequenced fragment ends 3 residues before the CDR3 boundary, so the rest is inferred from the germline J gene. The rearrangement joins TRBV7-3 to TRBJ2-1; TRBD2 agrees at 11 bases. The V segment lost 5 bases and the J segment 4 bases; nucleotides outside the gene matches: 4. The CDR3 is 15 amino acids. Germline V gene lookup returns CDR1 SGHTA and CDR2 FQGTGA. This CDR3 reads CASSTSGSPYNEQFF. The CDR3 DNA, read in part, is TGTGCCAGCAGCACTAGCGGGAGCCCTTACAATGAG.

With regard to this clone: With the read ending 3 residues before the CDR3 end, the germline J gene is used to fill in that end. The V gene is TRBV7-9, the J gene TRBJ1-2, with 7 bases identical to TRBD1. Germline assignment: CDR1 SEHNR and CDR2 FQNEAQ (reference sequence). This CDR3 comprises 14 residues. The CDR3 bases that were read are TGTGCCAGCAGCCCGACAGGGTACTCCTACGAC. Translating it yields CASSPTGYSYD. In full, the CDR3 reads CASSPTGYSYDYTF.

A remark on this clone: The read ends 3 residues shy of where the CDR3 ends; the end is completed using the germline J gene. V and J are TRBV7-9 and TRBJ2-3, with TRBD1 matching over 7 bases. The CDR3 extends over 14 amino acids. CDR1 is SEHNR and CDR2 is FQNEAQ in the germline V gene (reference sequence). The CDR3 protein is CASSRTGRQETQYF. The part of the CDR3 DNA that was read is TGTGCCAGCAGTCGGACAGGCAGGCAAGAGACG.

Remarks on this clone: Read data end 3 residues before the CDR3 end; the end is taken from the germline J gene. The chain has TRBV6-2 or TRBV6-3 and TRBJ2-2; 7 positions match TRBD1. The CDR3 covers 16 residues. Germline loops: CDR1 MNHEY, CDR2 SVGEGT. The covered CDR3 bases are TGTGCCAGCAGCTACGACAGGGCCTGGGCGAATTCACCG. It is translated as CASSYDRAWANSP. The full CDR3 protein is CASSYDRAWANSPLFF.

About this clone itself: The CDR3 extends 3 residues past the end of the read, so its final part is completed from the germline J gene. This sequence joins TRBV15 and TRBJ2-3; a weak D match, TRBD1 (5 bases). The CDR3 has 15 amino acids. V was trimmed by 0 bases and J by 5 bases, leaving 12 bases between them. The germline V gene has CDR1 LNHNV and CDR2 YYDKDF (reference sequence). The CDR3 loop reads CATSRDQGRIDTQYF. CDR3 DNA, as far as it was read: TGTGCCACCAGCAGAGATCAGGGTAGGATAGATACG. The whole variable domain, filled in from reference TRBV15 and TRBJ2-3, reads DAMVIQNPRYQVTQFGKPVTLSCSQTLNHNVMYWYQQKSSQAPKLLFHYYDKDFNNEADTPDNFQSRRPNTSFCFLDIRSPGLGDTAMYLCATSRDQGRIDTQYFGPGTRLTVL.

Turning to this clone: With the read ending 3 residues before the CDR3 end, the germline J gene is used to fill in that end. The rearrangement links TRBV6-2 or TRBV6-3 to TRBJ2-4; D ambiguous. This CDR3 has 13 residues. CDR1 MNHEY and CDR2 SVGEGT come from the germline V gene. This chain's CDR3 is CASRLSDGYGQYF. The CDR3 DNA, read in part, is TGTGCCAGCAGGCTGAGCGACGGCTATGGT.

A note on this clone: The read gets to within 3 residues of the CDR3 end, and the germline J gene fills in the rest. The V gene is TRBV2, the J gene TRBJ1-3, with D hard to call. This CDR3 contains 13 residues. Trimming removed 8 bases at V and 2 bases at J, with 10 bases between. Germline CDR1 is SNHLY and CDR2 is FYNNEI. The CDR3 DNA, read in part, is TGTGCCAGCCGGCAGGCCGCTGGAAACACC. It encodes CASRQAAGNT. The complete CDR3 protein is CASRQAAGNTIYF.